The present TCR beta chain was sequenced within a study of brain T cells in children with intractable seizures. Time point denoted: blood from clinic visit 5 months post-surgery; TSC patient then seizure free. Sequencing was limited to surgery cases with top T cell transcript signatures in brain tissue. Patients received at least one anti-epileptic drug before surgery. General study findings and limits: Patients' HCMV serostatus was unknown; virus specificity rests on CDR3 similarity alone.

Repertoires were generated with immunoSEQ multiplex PCR, while TCRdb's copy carries only in-frame clones and drops some. Of around 340,000 clones listed, approximately 93% were seen once; the top ten hold about 5.8%. V was clipped by 4 bases and J by 0 bases, with 11 bases between them. The CDR3 sequence is 15 residues long. CDR1 is SGHAT and CDR2 is FQNNGV in the germline V gene. About this clone: The antigen is undetermined.

This sequence originates from a boy in the first two years of life with tuberous sclerosis and intractable seizures. The specimen was peripheral blood, collected more than 4 months after surgery. This sequence joins TRBV11-2 and TRBJ2-3; D tentatively fits TRBD1 or TRBD2 (5 bases each). CDR3 sequence reads: CASSYGTISTDTQYF. The CDR3 DNA sequence: TGTGCCAGCAGCTACGGGACCATTAGCACAGATACGCAGTATTTT. The full variable domain, rest sourced from reference TRBV11-2 and TRBJ2-3, is EAGVAQSPRYKIIEKRQSVAFWCNPISGHATLYWYQQILGQGPKLLIQFQNNGVVDDSQLPKDRFSAERLKGVDSTLKIQPAKLEDSAVYLCASSYGTISTDTQYFGPGTRLTVL.